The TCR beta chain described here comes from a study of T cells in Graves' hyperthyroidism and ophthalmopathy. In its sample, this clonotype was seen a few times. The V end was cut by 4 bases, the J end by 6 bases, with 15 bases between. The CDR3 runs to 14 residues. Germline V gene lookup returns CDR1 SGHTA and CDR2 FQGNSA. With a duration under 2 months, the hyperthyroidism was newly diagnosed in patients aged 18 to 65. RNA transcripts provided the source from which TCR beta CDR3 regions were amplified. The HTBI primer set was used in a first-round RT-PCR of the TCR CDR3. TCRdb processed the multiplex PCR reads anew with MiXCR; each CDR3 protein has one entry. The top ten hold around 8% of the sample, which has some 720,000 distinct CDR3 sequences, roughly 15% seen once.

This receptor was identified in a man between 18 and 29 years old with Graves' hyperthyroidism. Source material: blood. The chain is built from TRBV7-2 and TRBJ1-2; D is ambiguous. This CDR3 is CASSSPWAGHGYTF. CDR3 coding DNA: TGTGCCAGCAGCTCCCCCTGGGCAGGACATGGCTACACCTTC.